These 16 T cell receptor beta chains were sequenced from one sample in a study of T cell clones after liver transplantation. The method was immunoSEQ multiplex PCR; TCRdb's version includes in-frame clones alone and lacks a portion of them. This table has roughly 55,000 clones, 65% to 80% appearing once. This specimen consisted of CD4+ T cells from blood, obtained around 52 months after liver transplant. Source of these receptors: a human patient who received a liver transplant. Some T cells may have originated in the graft donor.

The rearrangement joins TRBV28 to TRBJ1-2; D not certain. Germline CDR1 MDHEN, CDR2 SYDVKM. The V end lost 7 bases, the J end lost 4 bases, and 10 bases lay between the germline ends. The CDR3 is made up of 12 amino acids. CDR3 sequence reads: CASISKAYGYTF. DNA for the CDR3: TGTGCCAGCATCAGTAAGGCCTATGGCTACACCTTC.

The CDR3 spells CASSTSGQGALNEQFF. As DNA, the CDR3 is TGTGCCAGCAGTACCTCGGGACAGGGGGCTCTCAATGAGCAGTTCTTC. This rearrangement joins TRBV6-6 to TRBJ2-1; TRBD1 matches 12 bases. The CDR3 is made up of 16 amino acids. The V segment lost 5 bases and the J segment 6 bases; nucleotides outside the gene matches: 8. Germline V gene sequence: CDR1 MNHNY, CDR2 SVGAGI (reference sequence).

V usage is TRBV30 and J usage is TRBJ2-1, with D tentatively TRBD2 (6 bases). Per germline, CDR1 GTSNPN and CDR2 SVGIG (reference sequence). V gave up 5 bases and J gave up 7 bases, with 21 bases separating them. The CDR3 is made up of 15 amino acids. DNA for the CDR3: TGTGCCTGGGGCCATCGGAGGGGCCTTGTGAATGAGCAGTTCTTC. This encodes CAWGHRRGLVNEQFF.

V and J are TRBV7-8 and TRBJ1-6, with D possibly matching TRBD1 (5 bases). Germline V gene lookup returns CDR1 SGHVS and CDR2 FQNEAQ. Trimming left V 4 bases short and J 0 bases short, with 13 bases between. This CDR3 has 17 residues. CDR3 in amino acids: CASSYTGGSSYNSPLHF. CDR3 bases: TGTGCCAGCAGCTATACTGGGGGGAGCTCCTATAATTCACCCCTCCACTTT.

CDR3 in amino acids: CASSTVDFAYNEQFF. The CDR3, as DNA: TGTGCCAGCAGCACGGTGGACTTTGCCTACAATGAGCAGTTCTTC. J is TRBJ2-1 and V is TRBV7-6; tentatively, D is TRBD2 (5 bases). The CDR3 extends over 15 amino acids. Germline assignment: CDR1 SGHVS and CDR2 FNYEAQ. Trimming removed 5 bases at V and 2 bases at J, with 13 bases between.

V gene TRBV30 combines with J gene TRBJ2-5; 9 bases map to TRBD2. Trimming at V came to 1 base and at J to 6 bases, leaving 9 bases not matched to a gene. Per the germline V gene, CDR1 is GTSNPN and CDR2 is SVGIG (reference sequence). This CDR3 contains 15 residues. The CDR3 is CAWSGDSGGGKTQYF. The CDR3 DNA is TGTGCCTGGAGTGGAGATAGCGGGGGAGGAAAGACCCAGTACTTC.

V usage is TRBV4-1 and J usage is TRBJ2-7, with D hard to call. Germline values: CDR1 MGHRA, CDR2 YSYEKL. The length of the CDR3 is 16 residues. Trimming removed 3 bases from V and 5 bases from J, with 20 bases in between. This CDR3 reads CASSHHFRVLWHEQYF. CDR3 sequence (DNA): TGCGCCAGCAGCCATCACTTCCGGGTCCTATGGCACGAGCAGTACTTC.

The sample holds a few counts of this clone. V and J are TRBV4-1 and TRBJ1-1, with 8 bases that match TRBD1. Losses at the gene ends were 2 bases for V and 0 bases for J; bases not matched to a gene: 5. Germline V gene data show CDR1 as MGHRA and CDR2 as YSYEKL. This CDR3 has 16 residues. CDR3 nucleotide sequence: TGCGCCAGCAGCCAAACCCAGACAGGGGTGAACACTGAAGCTTTCTTT. Its protein product is CASSQTQTGVNTEAFF.

This rearrangement joins TRBV6-1 to TRBJ2-1; TRBD2 matches 9 bases. CDR3 length: 15 amino acids. Unmatched junction bases numbered 13, after V lost 1 base and J lost 15 bases. Germline loops: CDR1 MNHNS, CDR2 SASEGT. CDR3: CASSEGGTSREVRFF. Written as DNA, the CDR3 is TGTGCCAGCAGTGAAGGGGGGACTAGCCGGGAGGTACGGTTCTTC.

The rearrangement joins TRBV11-1 to TRBJ2-3; D call uncertain. Germline lookup yields CDR1 SGHAT and CDR2 FQDESV (reference sequence). The CDR3 is made up of 16 amino acids. V dropped 5 bases and J dropped 0 bases, with 15 bases sitting between them. The CDR3 sequence is CASSPTAGVSTDTQYF. CDR3 coding DNA: TGTGCCAGCAGCCCGACCGCAGGAGTCAGCACAGATACGCAGTATTTT.

In this sample, this clone turned up a few times. This chain connects TRBV28 to TRBJ2-3; TRBD2 agrees at 14 bases. Germline V gives CDR1 MDHEN, CDR2 SYDVKM. The length of the CDR3 is 16 residues. V was pared by 9 bases and J by 8 bases, with 13 bases of the junction left unmatched. The CDR3: CASKPGLAGETSTQYF. In DNA, the CDR3 is TGTGCCAGTAAACCGGGACTAGCGGGGGAGACGAGTACGCAGTATTTT. The whole variable domain, remainder taken from reference TRBV28 and TRBJ2-3, is DVKVTQSSRYLVKRTGEKVFLECVQDMDHENMFWYRQDPGLGLRLIYFSYDVKMKEKGDIPEGYSVSREKKERFSLILESASTNQTSMYLCASKPGLAGETSTQYFGPGTRLTVL.

The V and J genes are TRBV2 and TRBJ2-5, with D hard to call. Trimming took off 6 bases at V and 2 bases at J, with 16 bases between the two ends. CDR3 length equals 15 residues. Germline CDR1 is SNHLY and CDR2 is FYNNEI. The chain's CDR3 is CASRPTSGYQETQYF. CDR3 nucleotides: TGTGCCAGCAGGCCCACCTCCGGCTATCAAGAGACCCAGTACTTC.

The gene calls are TRBV11-2 and TRBJ2-7; D not resolved. Germline values: CDR1 SGHAT, CDR2 FQNNGV. The CDR3 has 15 amino acids. Trimming pared 0 bases from V and 0 bases from J, leaving 9 bases between. In DNA form, the CDR3 reads TGTGCCAGCAGCTTAGATAAGGGAATCTCCTACGAGCAGTACTTC. It encodes CASSLDKGISYEQYF.

The chain joins TRBV7-2 to TRBJ2-2; D gene uncertain. The CDR3 extends over 14 amino acids. Trimming removed 2 bases from V and 3 bases from J, with 7 bases in between. Germline V gives CDR1 SGHTA, CDR2 FQGNSA. CDR3: CASSLYRDTGELFF. The CDR3 bases are TGTGCCAGCAGCTTATACAGAGACACCGGGGAGCTGTTTTTT.

The rearrangement uses TRBV2 and TRBJ1-3; a weak D match, TRBD1 (5 bases). This CDR3 region has 15 residues. With 6 bases removed from V and 7 bases from J, the gap between germline ends came to 19 bases. The germline V gene has CDR1 SNHLY and CDR2 FYNNEI. The CDR3 protein is CASRPFRVVNNTIYF. The CDR3 nucleotides are TGTGCCAGCAGACCCTTCAGGGTGGTTAACAACACCATATATTTT. The variable domain in full, with the rest retrieved from reference TRBV2 and TRBJ1-3, is EPEVTQTPSHQVTQMGQEVILRCVPISNHLYFYWYRQILGQKVEFLVSFYNNEISEKSEIFDDQFSVERPDGSNFTLKIRSTKLEDSAMYFCASRPFRVVNNTIYFGEGSWLTVV.

This clone was counted a few times. V gene TRBV9 combines with J gene TRBJ1-1; perhaps TRBD1 as D (5 bases). Germline V gene data show CDR1 as SGDLS and CDR2 as YYNGEE. V lost 6 bases, J lost 1 base, and 10 bases lay in between. The CDR3 length is 13 residues. The CDR3 DNA sequence: TGTGCCAGCAAGAGGGACCGGAACACTGAAGCTTTCTTT. Translated: CASKRDRNTEAFF.